Presented here are 31 T cell receptor beta chains from one specimen sequenced in a study of TIL therapy for anti-PD-1-resistant metastatic lung cancer. This was the immunoSEQ v3 assay. The table came from immunoSEQ multiplex PCR; TCRdb's copy has only in-frame clones and leaves some out. The table includes under 100,000 clones, approximately 65% detected once. The time point: pre-treatment sample, taken before nivolumab and TIL therapy. Most excised metastases sampled were pleural nodules or supraclavicular lymph nodes. The sequencing used tumor tissue, collected at baseline. The receptors were gathered from a person aged 25-85 years with non-small cell lung cancer.

The chain links TRBV18 to TRBJ2-1, with a tentative D call TRBD1 (6 bases). The CDR3 has 14 amino acids. Germline-derived CDR1 and CDR2 are KGHSH and LQKENI. Trimming took off 0 bases at V and 8 bases at J, with 11 bases between the two ends. CDR3 bases: TGTGCCAGCTCACCACCAAACAGGGCGGATGAGCAGTTCTTC. It specifies CASSPPNRADEQFF.

The V and J genes are TRBV10-3 and TRBJ2-3, with 7 bases aligning to TRBD2. J was trimmed by 3 bases and V by 6 bases; bases with no gene match: 6. Germline CDR1 ENHRY, CDR2 SYGVKD. The CDR3 consists of 14 residues. The CDR3 sequence is CAIRGGSETDTQYF. Written as DNA, the CDR3 is TGTGCCATCAGGGGGGGGAGCGAAACAGATACGCAGTATTTT.

Regarding this clone: The junction departs from the called germline gene at one end, perhaps through a read error. The V and J genes are TRBV7-7 and TRBJ2-5; D is possibly TRBD2 (5 bases). This CDR3 spans 15 amino acids. Germline CDR1 is SSHAT and CDR2 is FNYEAQ (reference sequence). The CDR3 sequence: CASSQTLEPKETQYF. Written as DNA, the CDR3 is TGTGCTAGCAGCCAGACACTAGAACCTAAAGAGACCCAGTACTTC. The variable domain in full, with the rest retrieved from reference TRBV7-7 and TRBJ2-5, is GAGVSQSPRYKVTKRGQDVTLRCDPISSHATLYWYQQALGQGPEFLTYFNYEAQPDKSGLPSDRFSAERPEGSISTLTIQRTEQRDSAMYRCASSQTLEPKETQYFGPGTRLLVL.

V gene TRBV21-1 combines with J gene TRBJ2-2; TRBD1 is taken as the D call from the table, unchecked against the DNA. TRBV21-1 is listed as a pseudogene. The CDR3 totals 14 residues. The CDR3 loop is CANPDRANTGELFF. CDR3 nucleotides: TGTGCCAACCCCGACAGGGCGAACACCGGGGAGCTGTTTTTT.

V gene TRBV4-1 combines with J gene TRBJ2-1; a possible D gene is TRBD1 (6 bases). Germline CDR1 MGHRA, CDR2 YSYEKL. Trimming cost V 3 bases and J 7 bases, with 13 bases left between them. This CDR3 has 14 amino acids. This CDR3 reads CASSQYRDGNEQFF. The CDR3 nucleotides are TGCGCCAGCAGCCAGTACAGGGACGGGAATGAGCAGTTCTTC.

This clone showed up just a few times. The chain employs TRBV4-2 and TRBJ1-4, with D uncertain. With 1 base removed from V and 0 bases from J, the gap between germline ends came to 6 bases. Germline-derived CDR1 and CDR2 are LGHNA and YNFKEQ. The CDR3 runs to 15 residues. The chain's CDR3 is CASSQGYATNEKLFF. As DNA, the CDR3 is TGTGCCAGCAGCCAAGGGTATGCAACTAATGAAAAACTGTTTTTT.

The genes are TRBV2 and TRBJ2-5; weak D call: TRBD1 (5 bases). The CDR3 consists of 14 residues. The germline CDR1 and CDR2 sequences are SNHLY and FYNNEI. Trimming removed 4 bases at V and 2 bases at J, with 11 bases between. As DNA, the CDR3 is TGTGCCAGCAGTGGCCAGGGAATGCAAGAGACCCAGTACTTC. Translated: CASSGQGMQETQYF.

The V call is TRBV7-9, the J call TRBJ2-3; D is undetermined. The germline V gene has CDR1 SEHNR and CDR2 FQNEAQ (reference sequence). V gave up 0 bases and J gave up 7 bases, with 11 bases separating them. CDR3 size: 14 residues. CDR3 nucleotide sequence: TGTGCCAGCAGCTTAGCGCAGCCCTTAAATACGCAGTATTTT. This gives the protein CASSLAQPLNTQYF. Drawing the rest from reference TRBV7-9 and TRBJ2-3, the complete variable domain is DTGVSQNPRHKITKRGQNVTFRCDPISEHNRLYWYRQTLGQGPEFLTYFQNEAQLEKSRLLSDRFSAERPKGSFSTLEIQRTEQGDSAMYLCASSLAQPLNTQYFGPGTRLTVL.

This clone appeared a few times. This rearrangement joins TRBV5-1 to TRBJ1-2; possible D gene TRBD1, 5 bases. The germline CDR1 and CDR2 sequences are SGHRS and YFSETQ. This CDR3 spans 13 amino acids. V was shortened by 4 bases and J by 5 bases, with 12 bases between the two germline ends. The CDR3 DNA reads TGCGCCAGCAGCCCGGGACTTGGATATGGCTACACCTTC. This encodes CASSPGLGYGYTF.

This chain links TRBV5-5 with TRBJ1-4; D unresolved. In germline, CDR1 is SGHKS, CDR2 YYEKEE (reference sequence). This CDR3 has 14 residues. V lost 0 bases, J lost 0 bases, and 3 bases lay in between. CDR3: CASSLVTTNEKLFF. Here the CDR3 DNA reads TGTGCCAGCAGCTTGGTAACAACTAATGAAAAACTGTTTTTT.

This clone was detected a few times. V usage is TRBV18 and J usage is TRBJ2-5, with a weak D call TRBD1 (6 bases). The CDR3 covers 13 residues. The V end was cut by 6 bases, the J end by 5 bases, with 13 bases between. In germline, CDR1 is KGHSH, CDR2 LQKENI. For the CDR3, the DNA is TGTGCCAGCTCCCTCGGACAGTCCGAGACCCAGTACTTC. Protein sequence: CASSLGQSETQYF.

The chain links TRBV18 to TRBJ1-2; no clear D. V lost 3 bases to trimming and J lost 5 bases, with 19 bases between them. Germline values: CDR1 KGHSH, CDR2 LQKENI. The length of the CDR3 is 16 residues. The CDR3 DNA reads as TGTGCCAGCTCACCGGACGCAACGCCTGGACTGTATGGCTACACCTTC. This translates into CASSPDATPGLYGYTF.

This rearrangement joins TRBV18 to TRBJ1-1; 11 bases fit TRBD1. The germline gives CDR1 KGHSH, CDR2 LQKENI. Germline trimming cut 5 bases from V and 4 bases from J; bases unmatched to any gene: 6. The CDR3 consists of 15 residues. The CDR3 sequence: CASSSLGTGGTEAFF. As DNA, the CDR3 is TGTGCCAGCTCATCCTTGGGGACAGGGGGCACTGAAGCTTTCTTT.

This clone has a handful of counts. The rearrangement uses TRBV11-2 and TRBJ2-5; no firm D call. The germline V gene encodes CDR1 SGHAT and CDR2 FQNNGV. V was trimmed by 1 base and J by 4 bases, leaving 7 bases between them. The length of the CDR3 is 13 residues. The CDR3 DNA sequence: TGTGCCAGCAGCTTAGTTTCCGCAGAGACCCAGTACTTC. Its translation: CASSLVSAETQYF.

The chain carries TRBV4-3 and TRBJ2-2; no firm D call. Trimming removed 3 bases at V and 2 bases at J, with 10 bases between. CDR3 length: 15 amino acids. Germline values: CDR1 LGHNA, CDR2 YSLEER. CDR3 region: CASSQGIRNTGELFF. The CDR3 region has the DNA TGCGCCAGCAGCCAGGGGATCCGAAACACCGGGGAGCTGTTTTTT.

The genes are TRBV15 and TRBJ2-3; TRBD1 matches 7 bases. Germline values: CDR1 LNHNV, CDR2 YYDKDF (reference sequence). This CDR3 region has 16 residues. Losses at the gene ends were 1 base for V and 6 bases for J; bases not matched to a gene: 10. CDR3 region: CATSRADRVAVDTQYF. As DNA, the CDR3 is TGTGCCACCAGCAGAGCCGACAGGGTCGCGGTGGATACGCAGTATTTT. Combining the CDR3 with reference TRBV15 and TRBJ2-3 gives the whole variable domain DAMVIQNPRYQVTQFGKPVTLSCSQTLNHNVMYWYQQKSSQAPKLLFHYYDKDFNNEADTPDNFQSRRPNTSFCFLDIRSPGLGDTAMYLCATSRADRVAVDTQYFGPGTRLTVL.

V gene TRBV24-1 combines with J gene TRBJ1-1; possible D gene TRBD1, 5 bases. This CDR3 spans 13 amino acids. The ends were cut back, 3 bases at V and 8 bases at J, with 12 bases in the middle. CDR1 KGHDR and CDR2 SFDVKD come from the germline V gene. CDR3 in amino acids: CATSDEAGLEAFF. In nucleotides, the CDR3 is TGTGCCACCAGTGATGAGGCGGGACTCGAAGCTTTCTTT.

This chain connects TRBV4-1 to TRBJ2-2; 8 bases fit TRBD1. The CDR3 has 16 residues. Per the germline V gene, CDR1 is MGHRA and CDR2 is YSYEKL. The V gene end was trimmed by 0 bases and the J gene end by 5 bases; junction bases not matched to a gene: 5. The CDR3 DNA is TGCGCCAGCAGCCAAGATCAGACAGGGGTGACCGGGGAGCTGTTTTTT. It encodes CASSQDQTGVTGELFF.

The rearrangement joins TRBV6-6 to TRBJ1-4, with 7 positions matching TRBD1. The CDR3 consists of 12 residues. Trimming at V came to 8 bases and at J to 9 bases, leaving 6 bases not matched to a gene. Germline V CDR1 and CDR2: MNHNY, SVGAGI (reference sequence). In nucleotides, the CDR3 is TGTGCCAGCGAAAGGGACAGTCAAAAACTGTTTTTT. It yields the protein CASERDSQKLFF.

The chain couples TRBV18 to TRBJ2-3; tentatively, D is TRBD2 (5 bases). V lost 1 base and J 3 bases, leaving 8 bases between the germline ends. CDR3 size: 14 residues. Germline V gives CDR1 KGHSH, CDR2 LQKENI. For the CDR3, the DNA is TGTGCCAGCTCACCACGCCGGGAAACAGATACGCAGTATTTT. It encodes CASSPRRETDTQYF. The full variable domain, completed using reference TRBV18 and TRBJ2-3, is NAGVMQNPRHLVRRRGQEARLRCSPMKGHSHVYWYRQLPEEGLKFMVYLQKENIIDESGMPKERFSAEFPKEGPSILRIQQVVRGDSAAYFCASSPRRETDTQYFGPGTRLTVL.

The J gene is TRBJ2-2, the V gene TRBV13, with D perhaps matching TRBD1 or TRBD2 (6 bases each). The CDR3 contains 15 residues. CDR1 PRHDT and CDR2 FYEKMQ come from the germline V gene (reference sequence). The germline V and J ends were trimmed by 5 bases and 3 bases, with 13 bases remaining between them. The CDR3 sequence: CASSLRGRYTGELFF. The CDR3 DNA reads as TGTGCCAGCAGCCTACGGGGGCGGTACACCGGGGAGCTGTTTTTT.

This clone was counted only a few times. The chain uses TRBV30 and TRBJ1-1, with unresolved D. CDR1 GTSNPN and CDR2 SVGIG come from the germline V gene (reference sequence). Trimming took off 2 bases at V and 0 bases at J, with 7 bases between the two ends. CDR3 length equals 13 residues. CDR3 DNA: TGTGCCTGGAGTCCCAGTTTGAACACTGAAGCTTTCTTT. Translating gives CAWSPSLNTEAFF. Variable domain in full (rest from reference TRBV30 and TRBJ1-1): SQTIHQWPATLVQPVGSPLSLECTVEGTSNPNLYWYRQAAGRGLQLLFYSVGIGQISSEVPQNLSASRPQDRQFILSSKKLLLSDSGFYLCAWSPSLNTEAFFGQGTRLTVV.

The chain has TRBV7-2 and TRBJ2-3, with D possibly TRBD2 on 6 matching bases. This CDR3 is built from 16 residues. From germline, CDR1 is SGHTA and CDR2 FQGNSA. V shed 5 bases and J shed 1 base, with 16 bases lying between them. CDR3 loop: CASSPRTTSGTDTQYF. DNA for the CDR3: TGTGCCAGCAGCCCAAGGACTACCTCGGGCACAGATACGCAGTATTTT.

The CDR3 protein is CASSEAPGRSSSYEQYF. CDR3 DNA sequence: TGTGCCAGCAGTGAAGCGCCGGGCCGCTCTAGCTCCTACGAGCAGTACTTC. The V call is TRBV6-1, the J call TRBJ2-7, with D unresolved. Germline V lookup: CDR1 MNHNS, CDR2 SASEGT. The ends were cut back, 0 bases at V and 0 bases at J, with 15 bases in the middle. This CDR3 contains 17 residues.

The chain recombines TRBV7-9 with TRBJ1-1; the D is unclear. CDR1 and CDR2 from the germline V gene are SEHNR and FQNEAQ (reference sequence). V lost 0 bases and J 1 base, leaving 9 bases between the germline ends. The CDR3 spans 15 residues. As DNA, the CDR3 is TGTGCCAGCAGCTTAGCTGGCAGGCGGAACACTGAAGCTTTCTTT. As protein: CASSLAGRRNTEAFF. The full variable domain, its missing parts supplied by reference TRBV7-9 and TRBJ1-1, is DTGVSQNPRHKITKRGQNVTFRCDPISEHNRLYWYRQTLGQGPEFLTYFQNEAQLEKSRLLSDRFSAERPKGSFSTLEIQRTEQGDSAMYLCASSLAGRRNTEAFFGQGTRLTVV.

A few counts support this clone. V usage is TRBV3-1 (or the pseudogene TRBV3-2) and J usage is TRBJ2-5, with a weak D call TRBD2 (6 bases). Trimming cost V 0 bases and J 5 bases, with 10 bases left between them. CDR3 length: 14 residues. Germline CDR1 is LGHDT and CDR2 is YNNKEL (reference sequence). As DNA, the CDR3 is TGTGCCAGCAGCCAAGATCCAGGGAGGGAGACCCAGTACTTC. Encoded protein: CASSQDPGRETQYF.

The chain employs TRBV7-2 and TRBJ1-4, with D unresolved. The CDR3 length is 15 residues. Deletions cut 5 bases from V and 8 bases from J, with 18 bases between. Germline V gives CDR1 SGHTA, CDR2 FQGNSA. The CDR3 reads CASSPPGSLREKLFF. CDR3 nucleotides: TGTGCCAGCAGCCCCCCGGGGTCCCTCCGGGAAAAACTGTTTTTT.

The chain combines TRBV6-1 with TRBJ2-1; 7 bases map to TRBD1. From germline, CDR1 is MNHNS and CDR2 SASEGT. The CDR3 consists of 15 residues. J lost 0 bases, V lost 3 bases, and 2 bases had no gene match. In DNA, the CDR3 is TGTGCCAGCAGTGAGGACAGGAGCTCCTACAATGAGCAGTTCTTC. Its translation is CASSEDRSSYNEQFF.

This chain links TRBV4-1 with TRBJ2-7; D unresolved. This CDR3 region has 13 residues. Trimming stripped 6 bases from V and 3 bases from J, with 12 bases between. Germline V gene sequence: CDR1 MGHRA, CDR2 YSYEKL. This CDR3 is CASSGPYSYEQYF. The CDR3 bases are TGCGCCAGCAGTGGGCCCTACAGCTACGAGCAGTACTTC.

This chain uses TRBV5-4 with TRBJ2-1; 11 positions agree with TRBD2. The CDR3 is 15 amino acids. The V gene's germline CDR1 is SGHNT and CDR2 YYREEE (reference sequence). Unmatched junction bases numbered 6, after V lost 6 bases and J lost 4 bases. The CDR3 spells CASTDGTSGYNEQFF. CDR3 coding DNA: TGTGCCAGCACCGACGGGACTAGCGGTTACAATGAGCAGTTCTTC.

This clone was seen more than once but under ten times. The chain employs TRBV18 and TRBJ2-1; D assignment may be TRBD1 or TRBD2 (5 bases each). CDR1 is KGHSH, CDR2 LQKENI, per germline. The CDR3 totals 15 residues. The germline V and J ends were trimmed by 1 base and 6 bases, with 13 bases remaining between them. The CDR3 nucleotides read TGTGCCAGCTCACCACTCGGCTCCGGGACCAATGAGCAGTTCTTC. Its protein product is CASSPLGSGTNEQFF.